These T cell receptor beta chains were read from a single sample in a study of T cell responses to AZD1222 COVID-19 vaccine. Profiling relied on immunoSEQ multiplex PCR, and the TCRdb table lists in-frame clones only, not all of them. The data contain 150,000 or so clones, 70% to 90% of them singletons. This specimen was peripheral blood, taken on day 0 of AZD1222 vaccination. These receptors were collected from an adult in good health. Each CDR3 is given with its conserved first and last residue. The order of the fields is J gene, clone size, D gene, V gene, CDR3 DNA, CDR3 protein. D genes are given only for firm matches. Where a row states a size, it is once, few, many or the class of an expanded clone; other rows omit it.

>TRBJ2-7|-|-|TRBV7-9
TGTGCCAGCAGCTTAGGGCAGTACGAGCAGTACTTC
CASSLGQYEQYF
>TRBJ1-5|-|-|TRBV6-5
TGTGCCAGCTCTAATGGGGTGGGCAATCAGCCCCAGCATTTT
CASSNGVGNQPQHF
>TRBJ2-2|-|-|TRBV27
TGTGCCAGCTGCTCACGGGTGCCGAACACCGGGGAGCTGTTTTTT
CASCSRVPNTGELFF
>TRBJ2-1|-|TRBD2|TRBV29-1
TGCAGCGTTGAAGATTGGACTAGCGGGAGTATCCACAATGAGCAGTTCTTC
CSVEDWTSGSIHNEQFF
>TRBJ2-2|-|-|TRBV5-6
TGTGCCAGCAGCTTGGGCAGAGACACCGGGGAGCTGTTTTTT
CASSLGRDTGELFF
>TRBJ1-5|-|-|TRBV5-8
TGTGCCAGCAGCTTTGCTGGAAAGGTGGGCAATCAGCCCCAGCATTTT
CASSFAGKVGNQPQHF
>TRBJ1-6|-|-|TRBV2
TGTGCCAGCACCGAAGGTATTCCAAATTCACCCCTCCACTTT
CASTEGIPNSPLHF
>TRBJ1-4|few|-|TRBV4-1
TGCGCCAGCAGCCAAGATTCAACAGCAACTAATGAAAAACTGTTTTTT
CASSQDSTATNEKLFF
>TRBJ2-7|-|TRBD2|TRBV7-2
TGTGCCAGCAGCTTGGCCCTAGCGGGAGGTCAGAATTACGAGCAGTACTTC
CASSLALAGGQNYEQYF
>TRBJ2-5|-|-|TRBV6-5
TGTGCCAGCGCCGGACAGCTGGAGACCCAGTACTTC
CASAGQLETQYF
>TRBJ2-3|-|-|TRBV10-3
TGTGCCATCAGTTTGGGCGGCACAGATACGCAGTATTTT
CAISLGGTDTQYF
>TRBJ2-7|-|-|TRBV4-1
TGCGCCAGCAGCCAAGTCTCCTTTACCTACGAGCAGTACTTC
CASSQVSFTYEQYF
>TRBJ2-7|-|TRBD2|TRBV7-8
TGTGCCAGCAGCTGGGGAGGACTAGCGGGACCGGGAGAGCAGTACTTC
CASSWGGLAGPGEQYF
>TRBJ2-3|-|-|TRBV6-1
TGTGCCAGCAGTTCCCCAGAGTATACGCAGTATTTT
CASSSPEYTQYF
>TRBJ2-1|-|TRBD2|TRBV6-6
TGTGCCAGCATCCTAGCGGGTGGGAATGAGCAGTTCTTC
CASILAGGNEQFF
>TRBJ1-1|-|-|TRBV29-1
TGCAGCATAGTGAACACTGAAGCTTTCTTT
CSIVNTEAFF
>TRBJ2-5|-|-|TRBV7-2
TGTGCCAGCAGCTCGGGGACCATCCAAGAGACCCAGTACTTC
CASSSGTIQETQYF
>TRBJ1-6|-|TRBD1|TRBV2
TGTGCCAGCAGTGCCGGGACAGGGGCTAATTCACCCCTCCACTTT
CASSAGTGANSPLHF
>TRBJ2-1|-|TRBD2|TRBV5-4
TGTGCCAGCAGCTTTGTTAGCGGGCGAGCCTACAATGAGCAGTTCTTC
CASSFVSGRAYNEQFF
>TRBJ2-1|-|-|TRBV11-1
TGTGCCAGCAGCTTAGCGATCGGGGAAATTGATGAGCAGTTCTTC
CASSLAIGEIDEQFF
>TRBJ1-3|-|-|TRBV9
TGTGCCAGCAGCTCCCGGGGGGAACTCTCTGGAAACACCATATATTTT
CASSSRGELSGNTIYF
>TRBJ1-1|-|-|TRBV24-1
TGTGCCACCAGTGATTTCGGGAGGGGCGAAGCTTTCTTT
CATSDFGRGEAFF
>TRBJ1-2|-|TRBD1|TRBV29-1
TGCAGCGTTGGGGGACAGCGACTGGCTAACTATGGCTACACCTTC
CSVGGQRLANYGYTF
>TRBJ2-7|-|-|TRBV30
TGTGCCTGGAGCGGTTCCTACGAGCAGTACTTC
CAWSGSYEQYF
>TRBJ2-1|-|-|TRBV11-2
TGTGCCAGCAGCCGCTTGGCGGCCGCACCTGGGGATGAGCAGTTCTTC
CASSRLAAAPGDEQFF